The 28 T cell receptor beta chains in this list originate from one sample, sequenced in a study of T-cell reconstitution after alpha-beta-depleted transplantation in children. Molecular barcoding with unique molecular identifiers was used for the TCRbeta library. TCRdb reprocessed the PCR reads via MiXCR and lists one record per CDR3 protein. The table shows over 300,000 distinct CDR3 sequences, with about a tenth occurring only once. This specimen consisted of PBMCs from the stem cell graft donor, obtained from the stem cell graft. The receptors were sampled from a human donor who donated a stem cell graft to a child with acute lymphoblastic leukemia.

This clonotype came up a few times. CDR3 in amino acids: CASSSRTGGGTEAFF. The CDR3 DNA sequence: TGTGCCAGCAGCTCCCGGACAGGGGGAGGAACTGAAGCTTTCTTT. The chain carries TRBV7-3 and TRBJ1-1, with 10 nucleotides matching TRBD1. The germline CDR1 and CDR2 sequences are SGHTA and FQGTGA. This CDR3 spans 15 amino acids. J was trimmed by 5 bases and V by 4 bases; bases with no gene match: 7. Looking up the rest from reference TRBV7-3 and TRBJ1-1 gives the full variable domain: GAGVSQTPSNKVTEKGKYVELRCDPISGHTALYWYRQSLGQGPEFLIYFQGTGAADDSGLPNDRFFAVRPEGSVSTLKIQRTERGDSAVYLCASSSRTGGGTEAFFGQGTRLTVV.

The chain couples TRBV9 to TRBJ2-3, with D tentatively TRBD1 (6 bases). From germline, CDR1 is SGDLS and CDR2 YYNGEE. Trimming stripped 3 bases from V and 0 bases from J, with 8 bases between. CDR3 size: 14 residues. The DNA of the CDR3 is TGTGCCAGCAGCGGGACAGATAGCACAGATACGCAGTATTTT. It encodes CASSGTDSTDTQYF.

This clonotype was recorded a few times. The genes are TRBV7-9 and TRBJ2-3; D is undetermined. This CDR3 spans 14 amino acids. Germline V gene lookup returns CDR1 SEHNR and CDR2 FQNEAQ (reference sequence). The V gene lost 5 bases and the J gene lost 6 bases, with 15 bases spanning the gap. Here the CDR3 DNA reads TGTGCCAGCAGCGTACCGGTGGCGACCGATACGCAGTATTTT. It codes for CASSVPVATDTQYF.

The chain has TRBV15 and TRBJ2-7, with D maybe TRBD1 (5 bases). V lost 6 bases, J lost 1 base, and 16 bases lay in between. This CDR3 has 15 residues. CDR1 and CDR2 (germline): LNHNV, YYDKDF (reference sequence). CDR3 DNA sequence: TGTGCCACCAGTCGGAATCAGGGTGGGTCCTACGAGCAGTACTTC. It codes for CATSRNQGGSYEQYF.

This clonotype was picked up a small number of times. The V and J genes are TRBV11-1 and TRBJ2-1; TRBD2 is a possible D gene (6 bases). This CDR3 spans 18 amino acids. V lost 2 bases and J 0 bases, leaving 17 bases between the germline ends. Germline CDR1 and CDR2: SGHAT and FQDESV (reference sequence). The CDR3 is CASSLRSTGVGSYNEQFF. For the CDR3, the DNA is TGTGCCAGCAGCTTAAGGTCGACGGGAGTGGGCTCCTACAATGAGCAGTTCTTC.

This clonotype was recorded a few times. The chain joins TRBV5-4 to TRBJ1-1; maybe TRBD1 (5 bases). Trimming removed 4 bases from V and 3 bases from J, with 19 bases in between. The length of the CDR3 is 16 residues. The germline gives CDR1 SGHNT, CDR2 YYREEE (reference sequence). CDR3 protein: CASSPPDIRGDTEAFF. The CDR3 nucleotides read TGTGCCAGCAGCCCACCGGACATCCGGGGCGACACTGAAGCTTTCTTT.

This clonotype turned up a few times. The chain joins TRBV5-6 to TRBJ2-5, with D possibly matching TRBD2 (6 bases). Deletions cut 0 bases from V and 2 bases from J, with 11 bases between. Germline V lookup: CDR1 SGHDT, CDR2 YYEEEE. The CDR3 covers 15 residues. The CDR3 is CASSLGYGGQETQYF. CDR3 sequence (DNA): TGTGCCAGCAGCTTGGGATATGGGGGGCAAGAGACCCAGTACTTC.

This clonotype was observed a few times. The rearrangement joins TRBV28 to TRBJ2-5; no clear D. Per the germline V gene, CDR1 is MDHEN and CDR2 is SYDVKM. V was trimmed by 2 bases and J by 0 bases, leaving 16 bases between them. This CDR3 spans 17 amino acids. CDR3 coding DNA: TGTGCCAGCAGTTTACCCCTGGCCGCCAATTACCAAGAGACCCAGTACTTC. Translated, it gives CASSLPLAANYQETQYF.

This clonotype was counted a few times. The gene calls are TRBV3-1 and TRBJ1-1; TRBD1 matches 8 bases. Germline V gives CDR1 LGHDT, CDR2 YNNKEL (reference sequence). This CDR3 has 14 residues. V lost 4 bases, J lost 3 bases, and 4 bases stayed unmatched. CDR3 nucleotide sequence: TGTGCCAGCAGCCGTACAGGGGGGCACACTGAAGCTTTCTTT. Its translation: CASSRTGGHTEAFF.

J is TRBJ2-7 and V is TRBV30; D gene unclear. The V gene lost 3 bases and the J gene lost 3 bases, with 6 bases spanning the gap. CDR1 and CDR2 from the germline V gene are GTSNPN and SVGIG (reference sequence). This CDR3 is built from 11 residues. The CDR3 is CAWRGIYEQYF. CDR3 in DNA: TGTGCCTGGAGAGGGATCTACGAGCAGTACTTC.

This clonotype was seen more than once but under ten times. The rearrangement uses TRBV28 and TRBJ2-5; 10 positions match TRBD1. The CDR3 totals 17 residues. V trimming: 6 bases; J trimming: 1 base; junction bases outside the gene matches: 11. CDR1 MDHEN and CDR2 SYDVKM come from the germline V gene. The CDR3 loop reads CASSPSPGQGRQETQYF. CDR3 bases: TGTGCCAGCAGCCCTTCCCCGGGACAGGGGCGCCAAGAGACCCAGTACTTC.

This clonotype was recorded at least ten times. The chain has TRBV20-1 and TRBJ2-2; D remains ambiguous. This CDR3 is 14 amino acids long. V gave up 0 bases and J gave up 1 base, with 6 bases separating them. Germline-derived CDR1 and CDR2 are DFQATT and SNEGSKA (reference sequence). CDR3: CSAREQMNTGELFF. CDR3 bases: TGCAGTGCTAGAGAACAGATGAACACCGGGGAGCTGTTTTTT.

This clonotype was detected ten times or more. The genes are TRBV15 and TRBJ1-5; D call uncertain. The germline gives CDR1 LNHNV, CDR2 YYDKDF (reference sequence). This CDR3 has 15 amino acids. V lost 0 bases and J lost 1, with 7 bases in between. DNA for the CDR3: TGTGCCACCAGCAGAGATGGGAGCAGCAATCAGCCCCAGCATTTT. Translating gives CATSRDGSSNQPQHF. The full variable domain, with the rest looked up from reference TRBV15 and TRBJ1-5, is DAMVIQNPRYQVTQFGKPVTLSCSQTLNHNVMYWYQQKSSQAPKLLFHYYDKDFNNEADTPDNFQSRRPNTSFCFLDIRSPGLGDTAMYLCATSRDGSSNQPQHFGDGTRLSIL.

This clonotype has a handful of counts. This chain links TRBV6-5 with TRBJ2-5, with D perhaps matching TRBD2 (6 bases). Germline loops: CDR1 MNHEY, CDR2 SVGAGI. The CDR3 sequence is 16 residues long. V dropped 3 bases and J dropped 2 bases, with 16 bases sitting between them. In nucleotides, the CDR3 is TGTGCCAGCAGTTATTTGGGATCTAGCGTACAAGAGACCCAGTACTTC. Its translation is CASSYLGSSVQETQYF.

In its sample, this clonotype was seen many times. V is TRBV5-1 and J is TRBJ2-1; 9 positions agree with TRBD2. The CDR3 sequence is 14 residues long. Germline CDR1 reads SGHRS; CDR2 reads YFSETQ. The trim removed 0 bases at V and 6 bases at J, leaving 1 base unmatched. The CDR3: CASSLGSGSNEQFF. CDR3 coding DNA: TGCGCCAGCAGCTTGGGTAGCGGGAGCAATGAGCAGTTCTTC.

The genes are TRBV7-9 and TRBJ2-7; 8 bases line up with TRBD1. CDR1 is SEHNR, CDR2 FQNEAQ, per germline (reference sequence). This CDR3 contains 14 residues. The J segment lost 3 bases and the V segment lost 5 bases, leaving 6 bases of the junction unmatched. CDR3: CASSLDREFYEQYF. The CDR3, as DNA: TGTGCCAGCAGCCTGGACAGGGAATTCTACGAGCAGTACTTC.

This chain's CDR3 is CASSLVQYRAGQTQYF. The CDR3 nucleotides are TGTGCCAGCAGCTTAGTTCAATACCGAGCCGGCCAGACCCAGTACTTC. The chain is built from TRBV7-2 and TRBJ2-5; no clear D gene. The CDR3 totals 16 residues. CDR1 and CDR2 (germline): SGHTA, FQGNSA. V gave up 1 base and J gave up 6 bases, with 18 bases separating them. Looking up the rest from reference TRBV7-2 and TRBJ2-5 gives the full variable domain: GAGVSQSPSNKVTEKGKDVELRCDPISGHTALYWYRQSLGQGLEFLIYFQGNSAPDKSGLPSDRFSAERTGGSVSTLTIQRTQQEDSAVYLCASSLVQYRAGQTQYFGPGTRLLVL.

This clonotype was detected ten times or more. The chain combines TRBV10-3 with TRBJ2-1; D is uncertain. The V end lost 5 bases, the J end lost 4 bases, and 12 bases lay between the germline ends. This CDR3 is 14 amino acids long. Germline V gene data show CDR1 as ENHRY and CDR2 as SYGVKD. This CDR3 reads CAISTGPTYNEQFF. The CDR3 coding sequence is TGTGCCATCAGTACCGGGCCAACTTACAATGAGCAGTTCTTC.

This clonotype was observed a handful of times. The V and J genes are TRBV12-3 or TRBV12-4 and TRBJ1-5, with a possible D match to TRBD1 (6 bases). The V end lost 5 bases, the J end lost 5 bases, and 10 bases lay between the germline ends. CDR3 length equals 13 residues. The CDR3 bases are TGTGCCAGCAGTGCGGACAGCTATCAGCCCCAGCATTTT. It translates to CASSADSYQPQHF.

This clonotype was counted only a few times. CDR3 DNA: TGCGCCAGCAGGTCCGGACTAGCGCCGACCTACGAGCAGTACTTC. It yields the protein CASRSGLAPTYEQYF. The rearrangement uses TRBV5-1 and TRBJ2-7, with 9 bases fitting TRBD2. This CDR3 region has 15 residues. Germline V gene lookup returns CDR1 SGHRS and CDR2 YFSETQ. V gave up 5 bases and J gave up 2 bases; unmatched junction bases: 8.

The V and J genes are TRBV12-3 or TRBV12-4 and TRBJ1-4; D possibly corresponds to TRBD1 (6 bases). There are 17 residues in the CDR3. Trimming removed 5 bases from V and 2 bases from J, with 18 bases in between. CDR3 protein: CASSQYVGGETNEKLFF. DNA of the CDR3: TGTGCCAGCAGTCAGTATGTCGGGGGCGAGACTAATGAAAAACTGTTTTTT.

The gene calls are TRBV3-1 and TRBJ2-1; 7 nucleotides match TRBD2. CDR1 is LGHDT, CDR2 YNNKEL, per germline (reference sequence). The CDR3 sequence is 19 residues long. The trim removed 2 bases at V and 9 bases at J, leaving 22 bases unmatched. For the CDR3, the DNA is TGTGCCAGCAGCCAACCGAATGCGGGAGAAGCGTGGTTAAGAGGTGAGCAGTTCTTC. It codes for CASSQPNAGEAWLRGEQFF.

A few counts support this clonotype. The rearrangement joins TRBV7-2 to TRBJ2-5; TRBD2 agrees at 10 bases. This CDR3 spans 17 amino acids. Germline lookup yields CDR1 SGHTA and CDR2 FQGNSA. The J segment lost 1 base and the V segment lost 6 bases, leaving 11 bases of the junction unmatched. This CDR3 is CASRSGRAGGLQETQYF. In nucleotides, the CDR3 is TGTGCCAGCAGGAGCGGGAGGGCGGGGGGTCTCCAAGAGACCCAGTACTTC.

This clonotype was found a few times. This chain joins TRBV7-9 and TRBJ1-3; no definite D call. Trimming shortened V by 5 bases and J by 5 bases, and 7 bases separated the two germline ends. Germline CDR1 SEHNR, CDR2 FQNEAQ (reference sequence). The CDR3 has 12 residues. The CDR3 nucleotides are TGTGCCAGCAGCCGCCCTCGAAACACCATATATTTT. It is translated as CASSRPRNTIYF.

The table lists this clonotype with a few counts. V usage is TRBV7-9 and J usage is TRBJ2-5; 9 nucleotides align to TRBD2. The V gene end was trimmed by 4 bases and the J gene end by 5 bases; junction bases not matched to a gene: 11. Germline assignment: CDR1 SEHNR and CDR2 FQNEAQ (reference sequence). CDR3 length: 16 amino acids. CDR3 sequence: CASSWSGTSNGETQYF. The DNA of the CDR3 is TGTGCCAGCAGCTGGTCTGGGACTAGCAATGGGGAGACCCAGTACTTC. The entire variable domain, with the rest obtained from reference TRBV7-9 and TRBJ2-5, is as follows: DTGVSQNPRHKITKRGQNVTFRCDPISEHNRLYWYRQTLGQGPEFLTYFQNEAQLEKSRLLSDRFSAERPKGSFSTLEIQRTEQGDSAMYLCASSWSGTSNGETQYFGPGTRLLVL.

A few counts support this clonotype. V usage is TRBV2 and J usage is TRBJ2-7; 9 bases fit TRBD1. CDR3 length: 14 amino acids. V gave up 6 bases and J gave up 1 base; unmatched junction bases: 4. Germline lookup yields CDR1 SNHLY and CDR2 FYNNEI. The CDR3, as DNA: TGTGCCAGCAGGGTCGGGACAGGGTCCTACGAGCAGTACTTC. This codes for CASRVGTGSYEQYF. Full variable domain (missing parts from reference TRBV2 and TRBJ2-7): EPEVTQTPSHQVTQMGQEVILRCVPISNHLYFYWYRQILGQKVEFLVSFYNNEISEKSEIFDDQFSVERPDGSNFTLKIRSTKLEDSAMYFCASRVGTGSYEQYFGPGTRLTVT.

The chain uses TRBV4-1 and TRBJ1-2; weak D call: TRBD1 (5 bases). Germline CDR1 MGHRA, CDR2 YSYEKL. The V end lost 1 base, the J end lost 7 bases, and 10 bases lay between the germline ends. This CDR3 spans 13 amino acids. Written as DNA, the CDR3 is TGCGCCAGCAGCCAAGCTGAGGGACGTGGCTACACCTTC. This codes for CASSQAEGRGYTF.

The V call is TRBV5-1, the J call TRBJ2-5, with TRBD1 matching over 10 bases. This CDR3 region has 17 residues. V shed 4 bases, J shed 7 bases, and the junction held 16 bases outside the gene matches. From germline, CDR1 is SGHRS and CDR2 YFSETQ. The CDR3 region has the DNA TGCGCCAGCAGCGCCTACCGGGACAGGGGACTCCTAGGGACCCAGTACTTC. The encoded protein is CASSAYRDRGLLGTQYF.